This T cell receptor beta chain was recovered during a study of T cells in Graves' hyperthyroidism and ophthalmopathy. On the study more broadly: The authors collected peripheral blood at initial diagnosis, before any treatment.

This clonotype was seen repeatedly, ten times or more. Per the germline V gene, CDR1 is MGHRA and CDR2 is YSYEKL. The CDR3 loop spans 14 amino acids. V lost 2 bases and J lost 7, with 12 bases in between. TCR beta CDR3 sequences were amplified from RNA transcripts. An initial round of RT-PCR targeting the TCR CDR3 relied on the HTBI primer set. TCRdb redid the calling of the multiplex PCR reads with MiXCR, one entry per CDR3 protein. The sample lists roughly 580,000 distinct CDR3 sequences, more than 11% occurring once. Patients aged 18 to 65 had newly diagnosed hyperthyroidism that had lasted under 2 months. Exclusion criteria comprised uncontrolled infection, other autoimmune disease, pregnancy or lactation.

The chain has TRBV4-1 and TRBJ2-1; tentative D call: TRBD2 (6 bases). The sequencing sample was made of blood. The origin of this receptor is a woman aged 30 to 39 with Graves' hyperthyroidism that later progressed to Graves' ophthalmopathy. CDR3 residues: CASSQTGDINEQFF. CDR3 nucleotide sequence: TGCGCCAGCAGCCAAACGGGAGATATTAATGAGCAGTTCTTC.